The source of this T cell receptor beta chain is a study of blood T cell repertoires in COVID-19. Overall study context: Some COVID-19 samples were acute and others convalescent; all came from the United States, Italy and Spain.

V trimming: 1 base; J trimming: 4 bases; junction bases outside the gene matches: 2. Germline CDR1 is MDHEN and CDR2 is SYDVKM. The CDR3 covers 16 residues. Using immunoSEQ multiplex PCR, the repertoire was profiled, and TCRdb retains in-frame clones only, with some absent. The profile shows about 220,000 clones, over 75% of them singletons. The sample comprised PBMCs or T cells enriched from blood (not recorded which). The chain recombines TRBV28 with TRBJ2-2; TRBD2 aligns across 11 bases. The sequence was obtained from a woman aged 18 to 35 in a cohort exposed to, infected with or recovered from COVID-19 (not recorded which). The CDR3 nucleotides are TGTGCCAGCAGTTTATCTAGCGGGGGGCTCACCGGGGAGCTGTTTTTT. This codes for CASSLSSGGLTGELFF.